This T cell receptor (beta chain) was retrieved from a study of T cell repertoires in cytomegalovirus infection. Turning to the study itself: Recently identified HLA-C-restricted CMV epitopes were among the peptides used. From public TCR beta signatures came an indication of both CMV infection and matching HLA type.

The CDR3 consists of 17 residues. The V gene's germline CDR1 is MNHEY and CDR2 SMNVEV (reference sequence). V gave up 3 bases and J gave up 5 bases; unmatched junction bases: 12. Study results and caveats: The cumulative frequency of public TCR beta families identified carriers of CMV plus the relevant HLA.

This clonotype was found a few times. No antigen is known for it. TCRdb ran MiXCR on the reads and lists one entry per CDR3 protein. The table has 700,000 to 850,000 distinct CDR3 sequences, 30% to 35% seen once. The TCR was taken from a human donor in good health (CMV status not recorded). Some clones in this sample may be carry-over from other donors' samples. The material was cultured CD8+ T cells from PBMCs, obtained from culture after CMV antigen stimulation. V and J are TRBV27 and TRBJ1-4; the match to TRBD1 covers 7 bases. The CDR3 DNA follows: TGTGCCAGCAGTTTTAGCCTCCCAGGGGGGCTCAATGAAAAACTGTTTTTT. This encodes CASSFSLPGGLNEKLFF.